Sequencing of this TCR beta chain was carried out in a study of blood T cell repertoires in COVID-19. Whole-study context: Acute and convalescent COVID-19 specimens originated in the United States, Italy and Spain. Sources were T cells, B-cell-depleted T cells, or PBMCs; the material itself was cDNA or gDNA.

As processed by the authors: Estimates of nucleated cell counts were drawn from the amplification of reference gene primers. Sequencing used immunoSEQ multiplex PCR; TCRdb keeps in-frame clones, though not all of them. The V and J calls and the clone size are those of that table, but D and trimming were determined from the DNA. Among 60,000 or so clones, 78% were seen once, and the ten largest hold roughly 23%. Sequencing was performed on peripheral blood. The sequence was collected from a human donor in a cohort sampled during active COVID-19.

CDR3 region: CASSQSLAGAVPDTQYF. In DNA form, the CDR3 reads TGCGCCAGCAGCCAATCTCTAGCGGGGGCCGTCCCAGATACGCAGTATTTT. This chain connects TRBV4-3 to TRBJ2-3; 10 positions match TRBD2. Per the germline V gene, CDR1 is LGHNA and CDR2 is YSLEER. The CDR3 sequence is 17 residues long. Losses at the gene ends were 2 bases for V and 4 bases for J; bases not matched to a gene: 9.